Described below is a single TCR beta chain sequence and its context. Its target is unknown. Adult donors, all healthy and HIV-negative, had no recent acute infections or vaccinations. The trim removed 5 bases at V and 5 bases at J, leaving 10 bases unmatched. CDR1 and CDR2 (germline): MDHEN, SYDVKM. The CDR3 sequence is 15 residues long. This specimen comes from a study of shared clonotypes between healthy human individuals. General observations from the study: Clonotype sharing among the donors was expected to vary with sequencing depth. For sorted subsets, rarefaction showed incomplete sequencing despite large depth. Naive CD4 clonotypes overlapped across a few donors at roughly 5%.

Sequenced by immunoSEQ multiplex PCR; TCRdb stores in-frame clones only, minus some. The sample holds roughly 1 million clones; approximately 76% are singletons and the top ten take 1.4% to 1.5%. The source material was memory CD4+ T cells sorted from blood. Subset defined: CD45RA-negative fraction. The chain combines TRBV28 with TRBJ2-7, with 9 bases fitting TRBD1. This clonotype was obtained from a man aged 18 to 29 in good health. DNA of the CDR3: TGTGCCAGCAGTGGGGCAGGGACAGGGTTCCACGAGCAGTACTTC. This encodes CASSGAGTGFHEQYF.